The rows below give T cell receptor beta chains drawn from one sample of a study of T-cell memory formation after mild COVID-19. TCRdb re-derived calls from the 5' RACE reads in MiXCR, one entry per CDR3 protein. Of 200,000 to 250,000 distinct CDR3 sequences detected, roughly 15% appear once; the ten largest clones hold 3.5%. Specimen: PBMCs or a T cell subset sorted from them (not recorded which). The receptor set was obtained from a young man who had mild COVID-19 (a few samples of this study predate the infection). Cell type and time point are not known. CDR3s include the opening cysteine and the closing phenylalanine or tryptophan. A D gene is named only where the DNA matches it firmly. Rows give clone size only sometimes, using once, few, many, or a class for an expanded clone.

D: NA; J: TRBJ1-1; size: many; V: TRBV20-1; CDR3: CSAAGDMNTEAFF; DNA: TGCAGTGCCGCAGGGGACATGAACACTGAAGCTTTCTTT
D: NA; J: TRBJ1-5; size: few; V: TRBV6-5; CDR3: CASSSSRAGRTYSNQPQHF; DNA: TGTGCCAGCAGTTCCTCCCGAGCGGGACGGACCTATAGCAATCAGCCCCAGCATTTT
D: TRBD2; J: TRBJ2-1; size: NA; V: TRBV11-3; CDR3: CASSQLASNEQFF; DNA: TGTGCCAGCAGCCAACTAGCGAGCAATGAGCAGTTCTTC
D: TRBD1; J: TRBJ1-4; size: once; V: TRBV4-3; CDR3: CASSRDRVEKLFF; DNA: TGCGCCAGCAGCCGAGACAGGGTTGAAAAACTGTTTTTT
D: NA; J: TRBJ1-4; size: few; V: TRBV4-3; CDR3: CASSQEVHKLAKLFF; DNA: TGCGCCAGCAGCCAAGAAGTACACAAGTTGGCAAAACTGTTTTTT
D: TRBD2; J: TRBJ2-1; size: few; V: TRBV4-1; CDR3: CASSPRLARNEQFF; DNA: TGCGCCAGCAGCCCTAGACTAGCCAGGAATGAGCAGTTCTTC
D: NA; J: TRBJ2-5; size: NA; V: TRBV6-2/TRBV6-3; CDR3: CASSWSVSETQYF; DNA: TGTGCCAGCAGTTGGAGCGTATCAGAGACCCAGTACTTC
D: TRBD1; J: TRBJ2-2; size: few; V: TRBV10-3; CDR3: CAIRTPGQGYTGELFF; DNA: TGTGCCATCAGAACCCCGGGACAGGGGTACACCGGGGAGCTGTTTTTT
D: NA; J: TRBJ1-1; size: many; V: TRBV20-1; CDR3: CSATHQAEAFF; DNA: TGCAGTGCCACCCATCAGGCTGAAGCTTTCTTT
D: TRBD1; J: TRBJ1-4; size: once; V: TRBV18; CDR3: CASSSGTGLNNEKLFF; DNA: TGTGCCAGCTCATCAGGGACAGGGCTGAATAATGAAAAACTGTTTTTT
D: NA; J: TRBJ2-3; size: NA; V: TRBV20-1; CDR3: CSARPLRTLTSTDTQYF; DNA: TGCAGTGCTAGACCGCTAAGGACACTCACTAGCACAGATACGCAGTATTTT
D: TRBD1; J: TRBJ1-5; size: NA; V: TRBV6-2/TRBV6-3; CDR3: CASTRDSSQPQHF; DNA: TGTGCCAGCACCCGGGACAGTAGTCAGCCCCAGCATTTT
D: NA; J: TRBJ2-3; size: NA; V: TRBV6-2/TRBV6-3; CDR3: CASSRGWQGTDTQYF; DNA: TGTGCCAGTAGCCGAGGGTGGCAGGGGACAGATACGCAGTATTTT
D: NA; J: TRBJ2-7; size: few; V: TRBV4-1; CDR3: CASSQAGTSVSYEQYF; DNA: TGCGCCAGCAGCCAGGCCGGGACCTCTGTCTCCTACGAGCAGTACTTC
D: TRBD1; J: TRBJ2-7; size: many; V: TRBV12-3/TRBV12-4; CDR3: CASSSGQGYEQYF; DNA: TGTGCCAGCAGTTCGGGACAGGGCTACGAGCAGTACTTC
D: NA; J: TRBJ2-1; size: many; V: TRBV2; CDR3: CAGKQGGLNEQFF; DNA: TGTGCCGGCAAACAGGGTGGGCTCAATGAGCAGTTCTTC
D: NA; J: TRBJ2-5; size: NA; V: TRBV6-6; CDR3: CASSSRAQYF; DNA: TGTGCCAGCAGTTCCCGGGCCCAGTACTTC
D: TRBD1; J: TRBJ2-4; size: few; V: TRBV5-1; CDR3: CASSLTGARNIQYF; DNA: TGCGCCAGCAGCCTGACAGGGGCAAGAAACATTCAGTACTTC
D: TRBD2; J: TRBJ2-5; size: NA; V: TRBV5-5; CDR3: CASSPGLAGGVTQYF; DNA: TGTGCCAGCAGCCCGGGACTAGCGGGGGGGGTGACCCAGTACTTC
D: TRBD1; J: TRBJ2-7; size: NA; V: TRBV11-2; CDR3: CASSVAGTVTYEQYF; DNA: TGTGCCAGCAGCGTTGCCGGGACAGTGACGTACGAGCAGTACTTC
D: TRBD1; J: TRBJ2-5; size: few; V: TRBV12-3/TRBV12-4; CDR3: CASSFGQGVLETQYF; DNA: TGTGCCAGCAGTTTCGGACAGGGGGTGTTGGAGACCCAGTACTTC
D: NA; J: TRBJ2-2; size: NA; V: TRBV6-6; CDR3: CASSYRGAPTGELFF; DNA: TGTGCCAGCAGTTACCGGGGGGCTCCCACCGGGGAGCTGTTTTTT
D: NA; J: TRBJ2-5; size: many; V: TRBV29-1; CDR3: CSVEGAGGETQYF; DNA: TGCAGCGTTGAAGGTGCCGGGGGAGAGACCCAGTACTTC
D: NA; J: TRBJ1-2; size: few; V: TRBV5-1; CDR3: CASSLATADYGYTF; DNA: TGCGCCAGCAGCTTGGCCACAGCGGACTATGGCTACACCTTC
D: TRBD1; J: TRBJ1-2; size: NA; V: TRBV6-2/TRBV6-3; CDR3: CASSEGAYYGYTF; DNA: TGTGCCAGCAGCGAGGGGGCCTACTATGGCTACACCTTC
D: NA; J: TRBJ1-1; size: few; V: TRBV3-1; CDR3: CASSNRGLNTEAFF; DNA: TGTGCCAGCAGCAACCGAGGCTTGAACACTGAAGCTTTCTTT
D: NA; J: TRBJ1-3; size: few; V: TRBV9; CDR3: CASSATAGNTIYF; DNA: TGTGCCAGCAGCGCCACGGCTGGAAACACCATATATTTT
D: TRBD1; J: TRBJ1-4; size: NA; V: TRBV12-3/TRBV12-4; CDR3: CASSFSETGEGEKLFF; DNA: TGTGCCAGCAGCTTCAGCGAGACAGGGGAGGGTGAAAAACTGTTTTTT
D: NA; J: TRBJ2-2; size: few; V: TRBV5-1; CDR3: CASSRLGRATGELFF; DNA: TGCGCCAGCAGCCGACTGGGCAGGGCAACCGGGGAGCTGTTTTTT